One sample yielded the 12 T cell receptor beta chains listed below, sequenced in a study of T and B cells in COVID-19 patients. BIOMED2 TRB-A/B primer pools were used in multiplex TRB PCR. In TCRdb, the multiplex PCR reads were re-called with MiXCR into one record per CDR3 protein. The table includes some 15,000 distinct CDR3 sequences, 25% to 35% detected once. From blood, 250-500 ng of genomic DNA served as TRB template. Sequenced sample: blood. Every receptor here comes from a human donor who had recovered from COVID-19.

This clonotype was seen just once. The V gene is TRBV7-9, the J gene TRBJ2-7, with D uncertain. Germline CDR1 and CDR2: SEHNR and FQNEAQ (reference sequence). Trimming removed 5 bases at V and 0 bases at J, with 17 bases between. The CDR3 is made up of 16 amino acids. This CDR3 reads CASSLNNFQSSYEQYF. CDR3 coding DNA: TGTGCCAGCAGCCTCAACAACTTCCAGAGCTCCTACGAGCAGTACTTC.

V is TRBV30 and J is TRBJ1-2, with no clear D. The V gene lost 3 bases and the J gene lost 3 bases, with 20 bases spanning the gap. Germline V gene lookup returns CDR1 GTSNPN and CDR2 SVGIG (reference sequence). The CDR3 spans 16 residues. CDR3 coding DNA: TGTGCCTGGAGGCCCCCATACCAAGATGGGGACTATGGCTACACCTTC. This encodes CAWRPPYQDGDYGYTF. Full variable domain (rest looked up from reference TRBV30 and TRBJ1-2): SQTIHQWPATLVQPVGSPLSLECTVEGTSNPNLYWYRQAAGRGLQLLFYSVGIGQISSEVPQNLSASRPQDRQFILSSKKLLLSDSGFYLCAWRPPYQDGDYGYTFGSGTRLTVV.

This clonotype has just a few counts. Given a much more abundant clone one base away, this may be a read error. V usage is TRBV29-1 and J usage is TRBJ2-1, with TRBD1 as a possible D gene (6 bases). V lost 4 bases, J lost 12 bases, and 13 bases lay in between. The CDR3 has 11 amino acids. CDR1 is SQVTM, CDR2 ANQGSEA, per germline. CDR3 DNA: TGCAGCGTTGTGGGGAGAGGGGGGCAGTTCTTC. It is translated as CSVVGRGGQFF.

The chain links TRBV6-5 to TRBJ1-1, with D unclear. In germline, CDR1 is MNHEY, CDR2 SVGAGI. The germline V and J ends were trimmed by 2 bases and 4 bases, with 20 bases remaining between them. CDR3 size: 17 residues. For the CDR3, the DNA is TGTGCCAGCAGTTACCCCTCCGACTTGGATTTCGGCACTGAAGCTTTCTTT. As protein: CASSYPSDLDFGTEAFF.

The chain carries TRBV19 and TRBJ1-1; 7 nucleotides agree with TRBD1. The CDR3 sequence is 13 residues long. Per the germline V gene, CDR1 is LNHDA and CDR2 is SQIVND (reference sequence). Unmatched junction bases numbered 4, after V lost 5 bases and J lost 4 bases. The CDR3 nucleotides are TGTGCCAGTAGTCCGGACAGGACCACTGAAGCTTTCTTT. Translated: CASSPDRTTEAFF.

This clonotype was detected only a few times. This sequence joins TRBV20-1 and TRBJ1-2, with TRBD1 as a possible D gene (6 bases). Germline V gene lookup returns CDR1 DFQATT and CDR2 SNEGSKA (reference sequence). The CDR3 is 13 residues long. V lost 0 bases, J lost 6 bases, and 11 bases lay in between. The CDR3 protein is CSARDGPGDGYTF. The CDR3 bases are TGCAGTGCTAGAGATGGCCCAGGGGATGGCTACACCTTC.

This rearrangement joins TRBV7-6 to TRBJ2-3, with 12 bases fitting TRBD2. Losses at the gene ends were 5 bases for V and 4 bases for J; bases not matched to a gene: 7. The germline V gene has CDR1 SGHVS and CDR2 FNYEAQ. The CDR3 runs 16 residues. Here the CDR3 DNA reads TGTGCCAGCAGCACCCGACTAGCGGGAGCCCCAGATACGCAGTATTTT. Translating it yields CASSTRLAGAPDTQYF.

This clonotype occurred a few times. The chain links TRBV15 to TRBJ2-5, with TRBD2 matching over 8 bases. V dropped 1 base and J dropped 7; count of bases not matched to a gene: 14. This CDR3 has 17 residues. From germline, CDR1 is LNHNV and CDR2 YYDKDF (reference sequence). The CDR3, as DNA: TGTGCCACCAGCAGAGTCGGCCTAGCGGGCCTCGGAGGGACCCAGTACTTC. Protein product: CATSRVGLAGLGGTQYF.

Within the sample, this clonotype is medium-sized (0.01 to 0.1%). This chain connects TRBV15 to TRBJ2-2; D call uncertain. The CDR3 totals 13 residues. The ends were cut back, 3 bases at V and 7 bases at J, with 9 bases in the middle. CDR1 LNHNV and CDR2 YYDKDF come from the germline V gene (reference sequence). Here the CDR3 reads CATSRGRSGELFF. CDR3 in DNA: TGTGCCACCAGCAGGGGCAGGAGCGGGGAGCTGTTTTTT.

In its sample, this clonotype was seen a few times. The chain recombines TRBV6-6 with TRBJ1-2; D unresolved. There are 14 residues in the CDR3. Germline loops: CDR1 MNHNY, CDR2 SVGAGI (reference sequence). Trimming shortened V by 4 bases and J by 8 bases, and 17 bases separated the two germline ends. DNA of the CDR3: TGTGCCAGCAGTTCGGGGTTGATGGGAGAGGGCTACACCTTC. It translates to CASSSGLMGEGYTF.

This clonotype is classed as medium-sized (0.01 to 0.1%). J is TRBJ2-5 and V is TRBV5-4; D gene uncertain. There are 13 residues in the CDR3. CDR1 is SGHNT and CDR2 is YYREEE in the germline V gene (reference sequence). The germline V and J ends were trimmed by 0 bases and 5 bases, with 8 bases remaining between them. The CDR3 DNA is TGTGCCAGCAGCTTGGCCAGACGGGAGACCCAGTACTTC. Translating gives CASSLARRETQYF.

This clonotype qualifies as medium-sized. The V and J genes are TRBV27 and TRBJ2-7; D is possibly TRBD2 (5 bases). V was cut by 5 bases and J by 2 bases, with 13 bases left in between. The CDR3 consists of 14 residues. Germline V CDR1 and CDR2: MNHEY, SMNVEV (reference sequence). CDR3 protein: CASSPDGVTYEQYF. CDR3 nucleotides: TGTGCCAGCAGTCCTGACGGGGTCACCTACGAGCAGTACTTC.